Listed below are T cell receptor beta chains from one sample, sequenced in a study of T cell repertoires in cytomegalovirus infection. These TCRs are of unknown antigen specificity. Using its own MiXCR run on the reads, TCRdb lists one record per CDR3 protein. The sample carries about 770,000 distinct CDR3 sequences, almost 30% recorded once. The sample consisted of cultured CD8+ T cells from PBMCs, taken from culture after CMV antigen stimulation. The receptors were gathered from a human donor in good health (CMV status not recorded). Some clones in this sample may be carry-over from other donors' samples. CDR3s include the opening cysteine and the closing phenylalanine or tryptophan. Fields, in order: clone size, V gene, CDR3 protein. Where a row states a size, it is once, few, many or the class of an expanded clone; other rows omit it.

>.|TRBV7-9
CASSLGNQLF
>few|TRBV4-1
CASSQDGTRLGNEQFF
>.|TRBV27
CASSLSIGTLPQHF
>many|TRBV29-1
CSVEGGTDTQYF
>.|TRBV12-3/TRBV12-4
CASTEGAGTGELFF
>many|TRBV27
CASKGGRNTEAFF
>few|TRBV9
CASSVAREAGNTGELFF
>.|TRBV5-5
CASSVYRDTRRWETQYF
>.|TRBV19
CASSIDPSSGGANEKLFF
>.|TRBV6-2/TRBV6-3
CASSYRDRDIRNEQFF
>.|TRBV6-6
CASSYDTTSYGYTF
>few|TRBV7-2
CASSVLAGNIQETQYF
>.|TRBV4-3
CASSQDGAGALTDTQYF
>few|TRBV7-9
CASSDGTGSSGNTIYF
>.|TRBV6-5
CASSYSWQGNYNEQFF
>few|TRBV6-5
CASSLTSGSYEQFF
>.|TRBV10-3
CATKTGGSYGYTF
>.|TRBV4-1
CANSQDAVMKPQHF
>.|TRBV4-2
CASSTPLTIGNTIYF
>many|TRBV12-3/TRBV12-4
CASTPLDQNTEAFF
>.|TRBV11-2
CASSFGRRRDTQYF
>few|TRBV27
CASSPRRRSDYEQYF
>few|TRBV23-1
CASSDDGPTYNEQFF
>.|TRBV12-3/TRBV12-4
CASSPTPGELFF
>.|TRBV7-2
CASSVTGGVQETQYF
>.|TRBV6-1
CASSEYPGSSYNSPLHF
>.|TRBV6-4
CASSRSSGGGDTQYF
>few|TRBV11-3
CASSLDSGKADTQYF
>.|TRBV6-6
CASSYAESTEAFF
>few|TRBV7-9
CASSLSDGMYQETQYF
>.|TRBV28
CASRTTSGGWNEQFF
>few|TRBV4-1
CASGVVGGNEKLFF
>few|TRBV4-1
CASSFRGQRNTGELFF